The TCR beta chain under discussion was sequenced for a study of cytomegalovirus exposure and HLA in healthy donors. Overall study context: Around 81% of roughly 400 genotyped donors fell in the Caucasian-associated ancestry cluster. Points from the study as a whole: Immune exposure information available was restricted to CMV serostatus. An analysis was carried out later, and it reportedly showed fewer N-insertions in an Asian-associated ancestry cluster than the approximately 660-donor mean.

J was trimmed by 10 bases and V by 4 bases; bases with no gene match: 8. This CDR3 contains 15 residues. The germline V gene has CDR1 SEHNR and CDR2 FQNEAQ (reference sequence). A note on this clone: Antigen specificity is unknown.

PCR used 60 Vbeta primers and 13 Jbeta primers. The method was immunoSEQ multiplex PCR; TCRdb's version includes in-frame clones alone and lacks a portion of them. The sample has 140,000 to 150,000 clones, 66% seen once; the top ten hold 6.5%. V and J are TRBV7-9 and TRBJ2-1, with 12 bases fitting TRBD2. The source of this sequence is a woman aged 60-75 years in good health and CMV-seronegative. The sample comprised PBMCs. The CDR3 sequence is CASSSRLAGAREQFF. CDR3 sequence (DNA): TGTGCCAGCAGCTCGCGACTAGCGGGAGCCCGGGAGCAGTTCTTC.